This T cell receptor beta chain was recovered during a study of response to subunit inactivated influenza vaccine. The CDR3 consists of 16 residues. The junction had 7 bases not matched to a gene; V was cut back by 0 bases and J by 10 bases. The germline CDR1 and CDR2 sequences are SGHKS and YYEKEE (reference sequence). Broader study findings: Only a handful of new T cells, the authors suggested, are recruited with each seasonal influenza vaccination.

This clonotype occurred a few times. The antigen is undetermined. Using its own MiXCR run on the RT-PCR reads, TCRdb lists one record per CDR3 protein. The table has roughly 650,000 distinct CDR3 sequences, around 15% seen once; the top ten hold about 7.6%. This TCR was recovered from a man in his fifties or sixties who received an inactivated influenza vaccine. This sample comprised PBMCs from blood, obtained around 15 days before vaccination. The chain uses TRBV5-5 and TRBJ1-6; 10 nucleotides agree with TRBD1. The CDR3 protein is CASSLVVGQGSSPLHF. As DNA, the CDR3 is TGTGCCAGCAGCTTGGTTGTGGGACAGGGGTCCTCACCCCTCCACTTT.